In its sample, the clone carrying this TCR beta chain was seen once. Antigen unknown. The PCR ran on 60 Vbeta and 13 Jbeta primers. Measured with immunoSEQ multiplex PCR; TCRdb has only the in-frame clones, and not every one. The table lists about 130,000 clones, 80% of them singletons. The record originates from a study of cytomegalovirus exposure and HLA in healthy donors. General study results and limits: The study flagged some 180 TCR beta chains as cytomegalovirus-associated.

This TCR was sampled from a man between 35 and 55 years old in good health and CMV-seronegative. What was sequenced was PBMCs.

CDR3 protein: CASSPGQINEKLFF. The CDR3 nucleotides are TGCGCCAGCAGCCCGGGACAGATAAATGAAAAACTGTTTTTT. The J gene is TRBJ1-4, the V gene TRBV5-1, with TRBD1 matching over 7 bases. Germline CDR1 reads SGHRS; CDR2 reads YFSETQ. V shed 4 bases and J 5 bases; nucleotides not matched to a gene: 5. This CDR3 is built from 14 residues.